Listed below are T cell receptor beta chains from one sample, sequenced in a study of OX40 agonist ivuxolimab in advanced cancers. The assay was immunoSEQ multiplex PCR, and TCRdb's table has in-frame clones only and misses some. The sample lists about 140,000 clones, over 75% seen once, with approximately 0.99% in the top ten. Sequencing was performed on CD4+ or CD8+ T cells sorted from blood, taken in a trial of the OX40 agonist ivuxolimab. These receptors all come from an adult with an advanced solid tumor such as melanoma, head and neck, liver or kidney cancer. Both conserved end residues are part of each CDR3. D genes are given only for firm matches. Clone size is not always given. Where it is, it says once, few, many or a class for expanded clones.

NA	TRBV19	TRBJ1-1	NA	TGTGCCAGTAACGGGGGGGCAGGGAGACTGAACACTGAAGCTTTCTTT	CASNGGAGRLNTEAFF
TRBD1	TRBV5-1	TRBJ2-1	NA	TGCGCCAGCAGCATAGGGACAGGAGTTGAAGAGCAGTTCTTC	CASSIGTGVEEQFF
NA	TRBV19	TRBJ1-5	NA	TGTGCCAGTAGTAATTCCGGGATGGGCAATCAGCCCCAGCATTTT	CASSNSGMGNQPQHF
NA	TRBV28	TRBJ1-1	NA	TGTGCCAGCAGTTTACCGAGGTTGAACACTGAAGCTTTCTTT	CASSLPRLNTEAFF
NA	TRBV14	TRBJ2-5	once	TGTGCCAGCAGCCAAGTGAGGGAGACCCAGTACTTC	CASSQVRETQYF
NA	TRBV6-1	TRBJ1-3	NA	TGTGCCAGCAGTGAAAGCTCCCAGGGGAGGAACACCATATATTTT	CASSESSQGRNTIYF
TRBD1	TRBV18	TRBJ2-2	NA	TGTGCCAGCTCACCAGAAAGACAGGGGGATTTTTCGAACACCGGGGAGCTGTTTTTT	CASSPERQGDFSNTGELFF
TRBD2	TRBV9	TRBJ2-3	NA	TGTGCCAGCAGCCCGCGGACTAGCGGGACTTACACAGATACGCAGTATTTT	CASSPRTSGTYTDTQYF
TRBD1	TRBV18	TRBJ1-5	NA	TGTGCCAGCTCACCCCAGACAGGGAGTAGCAATCAGCCCCAGCATTTT	CASSPQTGSSNQPQHF
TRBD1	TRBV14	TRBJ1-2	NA	TGTGCCAGCAGCGACAGGGTTTCATATGGCTACACCTTC	CASSDRVSYGYTF
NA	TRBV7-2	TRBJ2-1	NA	TGTGCCAGCAGCTTACCGGGGAAGCAGTTCTTC	CASSLPGKQFF
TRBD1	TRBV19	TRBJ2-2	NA	TGTGCCAGTAGTGTTCACAGGGGACAGTACACCGGGGAGCTGTTTTTT	CASSVHRGQYTGELFF
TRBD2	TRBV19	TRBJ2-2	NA	TGTGCCAGTAGGGGGGGCCTAGCGGGTCTGGAGAAAGCCGGGGAGCTGTTTTTT	CASRGGLAGLEKAGELFF
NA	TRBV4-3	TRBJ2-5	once	TGCGCCAGCAGCCAAGAAGGAAGTGCAGAGACCCAGTACTTC	CASSQEGSAETQYF
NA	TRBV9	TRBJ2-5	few	TGTGCCAGCAGCGCACGGCCAGACCCGACTGGGACCCAGTACTTC	CASSARPDPTGTQYF
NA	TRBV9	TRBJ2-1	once	TGTGCCAGCAGCCCCTCCCTAGCCGACAATGAGCAGTTCTTC	CASSPSLADNEQFF
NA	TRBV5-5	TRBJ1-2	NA	TGTGCCAGCAGCTTACAACAGCTGAACTATGGCTACACCTTC	CASSLQQLNYGYTF
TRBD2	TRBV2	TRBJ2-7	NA	TGTGCCAGCAGCGCGACTAGCGGGGTCACCTACGAGCAGTACTTC	CASSATSGVTYEQYF
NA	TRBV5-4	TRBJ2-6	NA	TGTGCCAGCAAGGAGCGGGCCCAATCTGGGGCCAACGTCCTGACTTTC	CASKERAQSGANVLTF
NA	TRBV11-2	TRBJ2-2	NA	TGTGCCAGCAGCTTAGGGGGTCCGAACACCGGGGAGCTGTTTTTT	CASSLGGPNTGELFF
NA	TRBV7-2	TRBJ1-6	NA	TGTGCCAGCAGCTCCCTCCCGAAGAATTCACCCCTCCACTTT	CASSSLPKNSPLHF
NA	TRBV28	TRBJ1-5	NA	TGTGCCAGCAGTTTGGGTCCAGGGCTCAATCAGCCCCAGCATTTT	CASSLGPGLNQPQHF
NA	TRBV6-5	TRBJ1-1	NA	TGTGCCAGCAGTTACTCGTCGGAGGTTCGGGGCACTGAAGCTTTCTTT	CASSYSSEVRGTEAFF
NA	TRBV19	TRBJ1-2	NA	TGTGCCAGTAGAGACGGGACTAAGGGGTACTATGGCTACACCTTC	CASRDGTKGYYGYTF
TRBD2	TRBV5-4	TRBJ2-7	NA	TGTGCCAGCAGTTCGACTAGCGGGTACTCCTACGAGCAGTACTTC	CASSSTSGYSYEQYF
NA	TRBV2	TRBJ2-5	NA	TGTGCCAGCATCGCCCTCCAAGAGACCCAGTACTTC	CASIALQETQYF
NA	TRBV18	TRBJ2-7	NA	TGTGCCAGCTCACCCCAGGGATTCTACGAGCAGTACTTC	CASSPQGFYEQYF
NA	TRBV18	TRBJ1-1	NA	TGTGCCAGCTCACCACCGGTGAACACTGAAGCTTTCTTT	CASSPPVNTEAFF
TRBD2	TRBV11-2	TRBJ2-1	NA	TGTGCCAGCAGCCGCCTCGGGGAGCGGGACTACAATGAGCAGTTCTTC	CASSRLGERDYNEQFF
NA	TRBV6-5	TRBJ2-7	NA	TGTGCCAGCAGTTACTCGTGGGAGGCCGAGCAGTACTTC	CASSYSWEAEQYF
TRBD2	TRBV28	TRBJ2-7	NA	TGTGCTTCGAGTACTAGCGGGAGGGGAGTAGACTACGAGCAGTACTTC	CASSTSGRGVDYEQYF
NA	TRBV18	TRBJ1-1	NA	TGTGCCAGCTCACCCGACAGCATGAACACTGAAGCTTTCTTT	CASSPDSMNTEAFF
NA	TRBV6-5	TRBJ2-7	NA	TGTGCCAGCAGCGTCAAACCCTACGAGCAGTACTTC	CASSVKPYEQYF
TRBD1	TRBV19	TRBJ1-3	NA	TGTGCCAGTAACCGGGACAGCACTAACTCTGGAAACACCATATATTTT	CASNRDSTNSGNTIYF
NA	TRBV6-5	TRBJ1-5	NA	TGTGCCAGCAGTTCCCGTACAGGTTTGGAGCCCCAGCATTTT	CASSSRTGLEPQHF
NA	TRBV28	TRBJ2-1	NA	TGTGCCAGCAGCCGAGGGACCTCCGCGCAGTTCTTC	CASSRGTSAQFF
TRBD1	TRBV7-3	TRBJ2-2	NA	TGTGCCAGCAGCGCCACCCCTACAGGGGCCCTCACCGGGGAGCTGTTTTTT	CASSATPTGALTGELFF
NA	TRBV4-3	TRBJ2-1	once	TGCGCCAGCAGCCAAGATCGCGGGGGCACCCTTTACAATGAGCAGTTCTTC	CASSQDRGGTLYNEQFF
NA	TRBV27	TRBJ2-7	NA	TGTGCCAGCAGATGGTATGCGAACTCCTACGAGCAGTACTTC	CASRWYANSYEQYF
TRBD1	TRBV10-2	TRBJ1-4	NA	TGCGCCAGCAGTGATTTGCCCGGGACAGGGAAGGAAAAACTGTTTTTT	CASSDLPGTGKEKLFF